This T cell receptor (beta chain) was sequenced in a study of CD8 T cells in ankylosing spondylitis. The study's findings and limits: One TCR beta motif, made up of several highly homologous variants, appeared characteristic of ankylosing spondylitis blood. Disease-linked clones bore a CD8+ phenotype, appearing relatively rarely in peripheral blood. According to the report, clones linked to the disease were significantly enriched in matched synovial fluid samples taken from ankylosing spondylitis patients.

This clonotype came up a few times. The antigen remains undetermined. By quantitative 5'-RACE with molecular barcodes, the TCR beta libraries were made. In TCRdb, the 5' RACE reads were re-called with MiXCR into one record per CDR3 protein. The repertoire holds about 540,000 distinct CDR3 sequences, with about 13% as singletons. The sequence was obtained from a male donor with ankylosing spondylitis. Input material: blood, either unsorted or a sorted T cell fraction (not recorded which).

In DNA form, the CDR3 reads TGTGCCAGCAGTTTTGGGGTTGGGGGGTTGTCCATATATTTT. Encoded protein: CASSFGVGGLSIYF. The chain uses TRBV12-3 or TRBV12-4 and TRBJ1-3, with D possibly being TRBD1 (5 bases). The CDR3 totals 14 residues. V shed 3 bases and J shed 11 bases, with 17 bases lying between them.